This T cell receptor (beta chain) emerged from a study of shared T cell receptors in the human thymus. The protocol was immunoSEQ multiplex PCR, while the TCRdb copy is restricted to in-frame clones and leaves out a portion. The sample gives 550,000 to 800,000 clones, around 85% of which show up once; roughly 0.01% is in the top ten. This CDR3 is built from 11 residues. CDR1 is SEHNR and CDR2 is FQNEAQ in the germline V gene (reference sequence). The V end was cut by 4 bases, the J end by 10 bases, with 10 bases between. These same data were also listed under a study on human thymus T cells.

The V gene is TRBV7-9, the J gene TRBJ1-1; D perhaps matches TRBD1 (5 bases). The TCR was taken from a girl less than two years old with a congenital heart defect. What was sequenced was thymocytes. CDR3 DNA: TGTGCCAGCAGCTCGGTGGGGGGAGCTTTCTTT. It yields the protein CASSSVGGAFF. Full variable domain (rest looked up from reference TRBV7-9 and TRBJ1-1): DTGVSQNPRHKITKRGQNVTFRCDPISEHNRLYWYRQTLGQGPEFLTYFQNEAQLEKSRLLSDRFSAERPKGSFSTLEIQRTEQGDSAMYLCASSSVGGAFFGQGTRLTVV.